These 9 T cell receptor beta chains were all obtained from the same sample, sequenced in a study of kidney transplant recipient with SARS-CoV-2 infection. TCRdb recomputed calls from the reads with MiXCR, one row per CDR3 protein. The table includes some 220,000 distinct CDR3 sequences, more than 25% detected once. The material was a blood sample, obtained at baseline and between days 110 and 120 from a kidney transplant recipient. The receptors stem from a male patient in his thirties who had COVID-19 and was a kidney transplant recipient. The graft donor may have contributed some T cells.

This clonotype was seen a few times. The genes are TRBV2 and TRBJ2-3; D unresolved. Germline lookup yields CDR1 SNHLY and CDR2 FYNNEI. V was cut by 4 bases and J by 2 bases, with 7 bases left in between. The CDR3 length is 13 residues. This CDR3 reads CASSVDNTDTQYF. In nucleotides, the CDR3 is TGTGCCAGCAGTGTCGACAACACAGATACGCAGTATTTT. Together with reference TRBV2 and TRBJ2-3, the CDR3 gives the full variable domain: EPEVTQTPSHQVTQMGQEVILRCVPISNHLYFYWYRQILGQKVEFLVSFYNNEISEKSEIFDDQFSVERPDGSNFTLKIRSTKLEDSAMYFCASSVDNTDTQYFGPGTRLTVL.

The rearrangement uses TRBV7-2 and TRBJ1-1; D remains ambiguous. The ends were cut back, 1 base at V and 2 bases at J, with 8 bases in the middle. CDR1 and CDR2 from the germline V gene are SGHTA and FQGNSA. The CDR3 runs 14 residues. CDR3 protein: CASSLGPSNTEAFF. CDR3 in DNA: TGTGCCAGCAGCTTAGGTCCCTCAAACACTGAAGCTTTCTTT.

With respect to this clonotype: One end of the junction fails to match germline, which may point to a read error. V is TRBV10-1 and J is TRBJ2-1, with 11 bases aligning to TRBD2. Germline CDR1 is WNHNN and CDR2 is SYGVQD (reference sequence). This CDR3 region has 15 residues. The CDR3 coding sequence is TGCGCCAGCAGTGAGCGGGGACTAGCGGTGAATGGGCAGTTCTTC. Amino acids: CASSERGLAVNGQFF.

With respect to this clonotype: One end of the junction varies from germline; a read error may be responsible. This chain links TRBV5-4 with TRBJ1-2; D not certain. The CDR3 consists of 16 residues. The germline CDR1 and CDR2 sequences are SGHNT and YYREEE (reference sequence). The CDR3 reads CTSLERVPGKTYGYTF. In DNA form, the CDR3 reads TGTACCAGCTTGGAACGCGTACCAGGAAAGACCTATGGCTACACCTTC. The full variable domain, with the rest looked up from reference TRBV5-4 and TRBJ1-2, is ETGVTQSPTHLIKTRGQQVTLRCSSQSGHNTVSWYQQALGQGPQFIFQYYREEENGRGNFPPRFSGLQFPNYSSELNVNALELDDSALYLCTSLERVPGKTYGYTFGSGTRLTVV.

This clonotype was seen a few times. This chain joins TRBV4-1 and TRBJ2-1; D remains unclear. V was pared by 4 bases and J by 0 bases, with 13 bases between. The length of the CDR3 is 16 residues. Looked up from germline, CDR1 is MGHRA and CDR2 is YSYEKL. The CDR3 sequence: CASSPGRGNSYNEQFF. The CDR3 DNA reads TGCGCCAGCAGCCCCGGACGAGGTAACTCCTACAATGAGCAGTTCTTC.

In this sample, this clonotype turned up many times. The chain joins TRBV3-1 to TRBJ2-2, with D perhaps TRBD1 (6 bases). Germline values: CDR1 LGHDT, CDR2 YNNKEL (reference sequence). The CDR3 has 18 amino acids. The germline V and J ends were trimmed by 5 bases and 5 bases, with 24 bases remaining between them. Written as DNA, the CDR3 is TGTGCCAGCAGCGGACAGACTCCCATTTCAGGCTTGACCGGGGAGCTGTTTTTT. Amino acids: CASSGQTPISGLTGELFF.

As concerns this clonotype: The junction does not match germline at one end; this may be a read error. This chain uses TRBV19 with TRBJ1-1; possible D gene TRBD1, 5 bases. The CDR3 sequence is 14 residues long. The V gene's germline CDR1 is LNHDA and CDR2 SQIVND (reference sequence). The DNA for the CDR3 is TGTGCCAGTAGTATACCACAGGCGAACACTGAAACTTTCTTT. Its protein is CASSIPQANTETFF.

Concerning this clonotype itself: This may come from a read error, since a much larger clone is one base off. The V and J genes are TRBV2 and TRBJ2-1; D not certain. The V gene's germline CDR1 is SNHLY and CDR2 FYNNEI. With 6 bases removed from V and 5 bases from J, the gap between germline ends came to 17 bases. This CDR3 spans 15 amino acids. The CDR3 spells CASSALTRLDNEQFF. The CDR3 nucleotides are TGTGCCAGCAGCGCACTCACACGTTTGGACAATGAGCAGTTCTTC. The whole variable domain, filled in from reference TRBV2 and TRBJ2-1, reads EPEVTQTPSHQVTQMGQEVILRCVPISNHLYFYWYRQILGQKVEFLVSFYNNEISEKSEIFDDQFSVERPDGSNFTLKIRSTKLEDSAMYFCASSALTRLDNEQFFGPGTRLTVL.

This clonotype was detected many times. The CDR3 DNA reads TGCGCCAGCAGCCAAGATGGGGGGCCCTACAATGAGCAGTTCTTC. Translated: CASSQDGGPYNEQFF. The chain has TRBV4-3 and TRBJ2-1; perhaps D is TRBD1 or TRBD2 (6 bases each). The germline CDR1 and CDR2 sequences are LGHNA and YSLEER. The CDR3 contains 15 residues. V was pared by 0 bases and J by 2 bases, with 8 bases between.